Below, 9 T cell receptor beta chains from the same sample are listed, as sequenced in a study of blood T cell repertoires in COVID-19. TCRdb keeps only in-frame clones here, not all; method: immunoSEQ multiplex PCR. Here the sample spans 350,000 to 450,000 clones, 91% being singletons. Sequencing was done on a sample of PBMCs or T cells enriched from blood (not recorded which). Receptors originate from a woman aged 40 to 50 who had been exposed to COVID-19.

V and J are TRBV5-1 and TRBJ2-1; possible D gene TRBD1, 5 bases. The CDR3 sequence is 13 residues long. Germline V gives CDR1 SGHRS, CDR2 YFSETQ. With 0 bases removed from V and 8 bases from J, the gap between germline ends came to 9 bases. The CDR3 bases are TGCGCCAGCAGCTTGGGACCAGGGTATGAGCAGTTCTTC. Translating gives CASSLGPGYEQFF.

J is TRBJ2-7 and V is TRBV30; 9 bases agree with TRBD2. The germline V gene has CDR1 GTSNPN and CDR2 SVGIG (reference sequence). J lost 2 bases, V lost 2 bases, and 1 base had no gene match. The CDR3 extends over 13 amino acids. CDR3 DNA: TGTGCCTGGAGTTCTAGCGGGACCTACGAGCAGTACTTC. Amino acids: CAWSSSGTYEQYF.

CDR3 nucleotide sequence: TGTGCCAGGAAAGGGGGTCCGTATAATTCACCCCTCCACTTT. This sequence encodes CARKGGPYNSPLHF. The rearrangement joins TRBV2 to TRBJ1-6; D perhaps matches TRBD1 (6 bases). The length of the CDR3 is 14 residues. The V end lost 9 bases, the J end lost 4 bases, and 13 bases lay between the germline ends. In germline, CDR1 is SNHLY, CDR2 FYNNEI.

The gene calls are TRBV18 and TRBJ1-5; no definite D call. The CDR3 loop spans 16 amino acids. Germline loops: CDR1 KGHSH, CDR2 LQKENI. Trimming removed 4 bases from V and 7 bases from J, with 20 bases in between. This CDR3 is CASSLSDRGEGQPQHF. In DNA, the CDR3 is TGTGCCAGCTCACTGTCGGACCGGGGAGAGGGACAGCCCCAGCATTTT.

This clone is a singleton in its sample. The chain links TRBV6-2 or TRBV6-3 to TRBJ1-2, with TRBD1 matching over 8 bases. The CDR3 covers 16 residues. The germline gives CDR1 MNHEY, CDR2 SVGEGT. V shed 3 bases, J shed 2 bases, and the junction held 8 bases outside the gene matches. Here the CDR3 DNA reads TGTGCCAGCAGTTATCCCTGGGACAGGCTAAACTATGGCTACACCTTC. Its protein product is CASSYPWDRLNYGYTF.

The V and J genes are TRBV10-2 and TRBJ1-5; D gene unclear. The CDR3 loop spans 13 amino acids. The V end lost 7 bases, the J end lost 9 bases, and 16 bases lay between the germline ends. Germline CDR1 WSHSY, CDR2 SAAADI. The CDR3 DNA reads as TGCGCCAGCACCCCCCGGGAGTTATGGCCCCAGCATTTT. It is translated as CASTPRELWPQHF.

The J gene is TRBJ1-1, the V gene TRBV19; possibly TRBD1 for D (5 bases). CDR3 length: 16 residues. Trimming removed 7 bases at V and 1 base at J, with 19 bases between. CDR1 is LNHDA, CDR2 SQIVND, per germline (reference sequence). The CDR3 is CASTPLLGGGNTEAFF. CDR3 nucleotide sequence: TGTGCCAGTACCCCCCTCCTGGGGGGAGGGAACACTGAAGCTTTCTTT.

The chain joins TRBV14 to TRBJ1-1; TRBD1 aligns across 11 bases. There are 15 residues in the CDR3. The germline V gene encodes CDR1 SGHDN and CDR2 FVKESK. The V gene end was trimmed by 3 bases and the J gene end by 6 bases; junction bases not matched to a gene: 6. As DNA, the CDR3 is TGTGCCAGCAGCCAGAGGACAGGGGGCAAGGCTGAAGCTTTCTTT. Protein: CASSQRTGGKAEAFF.

The chain links TRBV15 to TRBJ1-6, with TRBD1 matching over 10 bases. This CDR3 has 15 amino acids. V lost 4 bases and J lost 10; bases outside the gene matches: 7. The germline gives CDR1 LNHNV, CDR2 YYDKDF (reference sequence). CDR3 nucleotides: TGTGCCACCAGCACCACGACAGGGGGCGTGTCACCCCTCCACTTT. Translated, it gives CATSTTTGGVSPLHF.